These 2 T cell receptor beta chains share one sample of origin, sequenced in a study of cytomegalovirus exposure and HLA in healthy donors. 13 Jbeta primers and 60 Vbeta primers were used for the PCR. Generated by immunoSEQ multiplex PCR, the TCRdb table keeps only in-frame clones and is missing some. This table has tens of thousands of clones, around 78% appearing once. What was sequenced was PBMCs. The source of these receptors is a male donor in good health and CMV-seropositive.

V usage is TRBV12-5 and J usage is TRBJ1-5; possible D gene TRBD1, 6 bases. V gave up 6 bases and J gave up 7 bases, with 22 bases separating them. Germline V gives CDR1 LGHNT, CDR2 FRNRAP. The CDR3 length is 16 residues. The CDR3 region is CASGATLTGSWQPQHF. DNA for the CDR3: TGTGCTAGTGGCGCCACACTAACAGGGAGTTGGCAGCCCCAGCATTTT. The full variable domain, with the rest looked up from reference TRBV12-5 and TRBJ1-5, is DARVTQTPRHKVTEMGQEVTMRCQPILGHNTVFWYRQTMMQGLELLAYFRNRAPLDDSGMPKDRFSAEMPDATLATLKIQPSEPRDSAVYFCASGATLTGSWQPQHFGDGTRLSIL.

This clone has more than one count but fewer than ten. This chain joins TRBV2 and TRBJ2-2; 10 bases agree with TRBD1. Germline CDR1 and CDR2: SNHLY and FYNNEI. The CDR3 consists of 18 residues. V dropped 2 bases and J dropped 6; count of bases not matched to a gene: 12. CDR3 DNA: TGTGCCAGCAGTGAAATTCGCTCCGGGACAGGGGTGGCCGGGGAGCTGTTTTTT. It yields the protein CASSEIRSGTGVAGELFF.